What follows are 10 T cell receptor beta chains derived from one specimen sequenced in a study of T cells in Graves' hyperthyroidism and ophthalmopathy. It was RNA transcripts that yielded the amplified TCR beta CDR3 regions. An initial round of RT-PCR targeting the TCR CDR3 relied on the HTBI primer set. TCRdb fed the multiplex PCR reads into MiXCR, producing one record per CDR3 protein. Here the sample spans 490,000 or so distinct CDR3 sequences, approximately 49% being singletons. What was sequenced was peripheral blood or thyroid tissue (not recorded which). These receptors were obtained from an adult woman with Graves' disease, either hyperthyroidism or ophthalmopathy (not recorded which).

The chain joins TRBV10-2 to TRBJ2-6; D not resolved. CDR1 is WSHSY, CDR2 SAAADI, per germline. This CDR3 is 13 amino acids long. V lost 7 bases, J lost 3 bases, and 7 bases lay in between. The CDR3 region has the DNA TGCGCCAGCACAAGGCATGGGGCCAACGTCCTGACTTTC. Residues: CASTRHGANVLTF.

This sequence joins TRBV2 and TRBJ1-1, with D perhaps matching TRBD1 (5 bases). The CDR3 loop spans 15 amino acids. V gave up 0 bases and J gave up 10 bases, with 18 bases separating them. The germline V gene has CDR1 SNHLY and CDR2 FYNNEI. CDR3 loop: CASSEAGGRRVRAFF. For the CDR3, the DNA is TGTGCCAGCAGTGAAGCTGGGGGACGGCGGGTTAGAGCTTTCTTT.

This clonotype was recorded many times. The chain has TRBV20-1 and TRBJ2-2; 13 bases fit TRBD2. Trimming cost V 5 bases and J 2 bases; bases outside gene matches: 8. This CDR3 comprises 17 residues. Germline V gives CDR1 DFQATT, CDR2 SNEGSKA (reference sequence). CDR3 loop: CSARGLAGVRNTGELFF. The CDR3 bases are TGCAGTGCTCGTGGACTAGCGGGAGTACGCAACACCGGGGAGCTGTTTTTT.

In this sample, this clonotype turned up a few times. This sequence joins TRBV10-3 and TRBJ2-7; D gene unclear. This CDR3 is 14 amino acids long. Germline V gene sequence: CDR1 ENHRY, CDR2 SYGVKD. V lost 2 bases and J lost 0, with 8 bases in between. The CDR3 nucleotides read TGTGCCATCAGTGAGACTGCAAACTCCTACGAGCAGTACTTC. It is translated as CAISETANSYEQYF.

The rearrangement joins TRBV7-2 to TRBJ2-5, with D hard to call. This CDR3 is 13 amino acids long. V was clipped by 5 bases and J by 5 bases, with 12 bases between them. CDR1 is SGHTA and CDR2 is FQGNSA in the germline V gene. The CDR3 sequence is CASSPWVSETQYF. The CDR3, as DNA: TGTGCCAGCAGCCCGTGGGTTTCGGAGACCCAGTACTTC. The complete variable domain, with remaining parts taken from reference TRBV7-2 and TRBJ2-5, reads GAGVSQSPSNKVTEKGKDVELRCDPISGHTALYWYRQSLGQGLEFLIYFQGNSAPDKSGLPSDRFSAERTGGSVSTLTIQRTQQEDSAVYLCASSPWVSETQYFGPGTRLLVL.

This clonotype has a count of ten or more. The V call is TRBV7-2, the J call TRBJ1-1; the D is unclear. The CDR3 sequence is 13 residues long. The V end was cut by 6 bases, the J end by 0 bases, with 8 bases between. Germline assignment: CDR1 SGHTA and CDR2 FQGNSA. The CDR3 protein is CASSIRVNTEAFF. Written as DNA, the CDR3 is TGTGCCAGCAGTATAAGGGTGAACACTGAAGCTTTCTTT. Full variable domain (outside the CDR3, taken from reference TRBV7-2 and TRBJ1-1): GAGVSQSPSNKVTEKGKDVELRCDPISGHTALYWYRQSLGQGLEFLIYFQGNSAPDKSGLPSDRFSAERTGGSVSTLTIQRTQQEDSAVYLCASSIRVNTEAFFGQGTRLTVV.

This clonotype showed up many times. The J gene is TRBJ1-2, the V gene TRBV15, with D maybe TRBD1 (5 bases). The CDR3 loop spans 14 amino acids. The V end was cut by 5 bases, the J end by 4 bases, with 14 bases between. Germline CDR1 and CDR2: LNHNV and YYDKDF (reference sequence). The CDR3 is CATSGGGSIYGYTF. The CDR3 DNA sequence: TGTGCCACCAGCGGTGGGGGGTCGATCTATGGCTACACCTTC. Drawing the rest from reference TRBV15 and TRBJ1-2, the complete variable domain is DAMVIQNPRYQVTQFGKPVTLSCSQTLNHNVMYWYQQKSSQAPKLLFHYYDKDFNNEADTPDNFQSRRPNTSFCFLDIRSPGLGDTAMYLCATSGGGSIYGYTFGSGTRLTVV.

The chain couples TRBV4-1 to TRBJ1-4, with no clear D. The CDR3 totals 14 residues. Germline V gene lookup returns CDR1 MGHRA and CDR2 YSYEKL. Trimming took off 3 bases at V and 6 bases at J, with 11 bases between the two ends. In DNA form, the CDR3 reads TGCGCCAGCAGCCACGATCGGCAGGATGAAAAACTGTTTTTT. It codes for CASSHDRQDEKLFF.

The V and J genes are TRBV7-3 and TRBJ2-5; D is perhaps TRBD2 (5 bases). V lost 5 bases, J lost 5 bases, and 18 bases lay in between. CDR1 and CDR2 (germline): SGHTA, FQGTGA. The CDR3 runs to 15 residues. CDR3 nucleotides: TGTGCCAGCAGCGCGTCCCCGGGAAGAGGGGAGACCCAGTACTTC. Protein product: CASSASPGRGETQYF.

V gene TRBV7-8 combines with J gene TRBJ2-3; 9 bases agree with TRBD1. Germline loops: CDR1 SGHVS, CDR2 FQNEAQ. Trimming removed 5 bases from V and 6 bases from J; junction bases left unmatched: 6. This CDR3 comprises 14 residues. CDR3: CASSTDRGSDTQYF. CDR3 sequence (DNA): TGTGCCAGCAGCACCGACAGGGGGTCGGATACGCAGTATTTT.